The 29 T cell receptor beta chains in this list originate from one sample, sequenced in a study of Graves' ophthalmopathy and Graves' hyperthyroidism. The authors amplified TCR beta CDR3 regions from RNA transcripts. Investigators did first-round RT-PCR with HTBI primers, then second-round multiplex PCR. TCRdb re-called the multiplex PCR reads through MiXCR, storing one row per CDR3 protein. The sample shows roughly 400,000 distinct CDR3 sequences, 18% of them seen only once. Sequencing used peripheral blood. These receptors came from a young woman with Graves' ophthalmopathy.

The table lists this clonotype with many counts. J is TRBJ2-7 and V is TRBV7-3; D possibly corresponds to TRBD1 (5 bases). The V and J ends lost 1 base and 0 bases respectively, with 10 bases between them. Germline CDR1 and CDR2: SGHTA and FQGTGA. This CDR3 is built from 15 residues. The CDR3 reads CASSLRGGSSYEQYF. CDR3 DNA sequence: TGTGCCAGCAGCTTAAGGGGCGGCAGCTCCTACGAGCAGTACTTC.

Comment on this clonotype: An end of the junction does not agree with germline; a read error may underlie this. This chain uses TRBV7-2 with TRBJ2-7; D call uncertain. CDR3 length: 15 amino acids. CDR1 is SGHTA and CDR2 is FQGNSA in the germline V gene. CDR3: CAGSFFHLVSYEQYF. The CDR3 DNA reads TGTGCCGGCAGCTTTTTCCACCTTGTCTCCTACGAGCAGTACTTC.

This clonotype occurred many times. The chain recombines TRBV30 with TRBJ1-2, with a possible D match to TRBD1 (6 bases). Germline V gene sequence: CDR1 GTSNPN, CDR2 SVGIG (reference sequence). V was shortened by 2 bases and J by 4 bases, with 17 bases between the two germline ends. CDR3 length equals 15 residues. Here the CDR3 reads CAWSMDSLFFYGYTF. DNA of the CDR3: TGTGCCTGGAGTATGGACAGCCTTTTTTTCTATGGCTACACCTTC. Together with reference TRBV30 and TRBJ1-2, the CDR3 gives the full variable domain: SQTIHQWPATLVQPVGSPLSLECTVEGTSNPNLYWYRQAAGRGLQLLFYSVGIGQISSEVPQNLSASRPQDRQFILSSKKLLLSDSGFYLCAWSMDSLFFYGYTFGSGTRLTVV.

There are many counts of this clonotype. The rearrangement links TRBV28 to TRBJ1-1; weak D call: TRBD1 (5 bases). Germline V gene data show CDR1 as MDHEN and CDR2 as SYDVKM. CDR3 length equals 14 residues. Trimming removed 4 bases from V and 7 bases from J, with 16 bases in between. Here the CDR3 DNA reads TGTGCCAGCAGTTCCACGGGGGTGGAGGGTGAAGCTTTCTTT. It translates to CASSSTGVEGEAFF.

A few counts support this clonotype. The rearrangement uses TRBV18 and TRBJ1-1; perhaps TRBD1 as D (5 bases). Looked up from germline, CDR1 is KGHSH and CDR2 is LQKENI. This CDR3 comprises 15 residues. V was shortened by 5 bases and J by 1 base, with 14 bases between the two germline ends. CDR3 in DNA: TGTGCCAGCTCAAGGAGGCAGGGAGGGAACACTGAAGCTTTCTTT. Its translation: CASSRRQGGNTEAFF. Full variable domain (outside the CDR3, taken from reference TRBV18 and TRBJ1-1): NAGVMQNPRHLVRRRGQEARLRCSPMKGHSHVYWYRQLPEEGLKFMVYLQKENIIDESGMPKERFSAEFPKEGPSILRIQQVVRGDSAAYFCASSRRQGGNTEAFFGQGTRLTVV.

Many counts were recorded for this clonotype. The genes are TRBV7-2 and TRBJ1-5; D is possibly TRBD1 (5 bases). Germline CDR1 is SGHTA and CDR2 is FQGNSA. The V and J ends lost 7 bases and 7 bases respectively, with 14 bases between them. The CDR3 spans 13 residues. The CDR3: CASKEGLGQPQHF. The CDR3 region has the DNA TGTGCCAGCAAGGAGGGGCTAGGGCAGCCCCAGCATTTT. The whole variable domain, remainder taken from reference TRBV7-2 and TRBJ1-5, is GAGVSQSPSNKVTEKGKDVELRCDPISGHTALYWYRQSLGQGLEFLIYFQGNSAPDKSGLPSDRFSAERTGGSVSTLTIQRTQQEDSAVYLCASKEGLGQPQHFGDGTRLSIL.

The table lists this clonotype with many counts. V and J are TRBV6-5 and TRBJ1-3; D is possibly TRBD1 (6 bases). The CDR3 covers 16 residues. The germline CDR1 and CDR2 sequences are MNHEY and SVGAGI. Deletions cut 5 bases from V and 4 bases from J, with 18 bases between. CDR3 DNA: TGTGCCAGCAGTCCCTGGGGGGGGGCGGCGGGAAACACCATATATTTT. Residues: CASSPWGGAAGNTIYF.

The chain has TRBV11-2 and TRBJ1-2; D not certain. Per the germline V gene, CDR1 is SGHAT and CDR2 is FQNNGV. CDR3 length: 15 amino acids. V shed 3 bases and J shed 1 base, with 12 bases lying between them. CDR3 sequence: CASSFRVGLNYGYTF. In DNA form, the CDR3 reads TGTGCCAGCAGCTTTCGTGTAGGGCTTAACTATGGCTACACCTTC.

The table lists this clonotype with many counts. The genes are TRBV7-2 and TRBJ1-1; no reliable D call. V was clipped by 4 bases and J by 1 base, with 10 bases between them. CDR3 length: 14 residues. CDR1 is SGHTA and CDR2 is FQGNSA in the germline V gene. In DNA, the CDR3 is TGTGCCAGCAGCTCTATCCGGGGGAACACTGAAGCTTTCTTT. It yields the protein CASSSIRGNTEAFF.

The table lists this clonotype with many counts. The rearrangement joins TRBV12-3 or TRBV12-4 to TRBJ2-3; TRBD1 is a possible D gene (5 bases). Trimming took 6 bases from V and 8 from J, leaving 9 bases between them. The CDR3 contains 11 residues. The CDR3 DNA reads TGTGCCAGCAGCAGGGCTGGTACGCAGTATTTT. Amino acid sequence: CASSRAGTQYF.

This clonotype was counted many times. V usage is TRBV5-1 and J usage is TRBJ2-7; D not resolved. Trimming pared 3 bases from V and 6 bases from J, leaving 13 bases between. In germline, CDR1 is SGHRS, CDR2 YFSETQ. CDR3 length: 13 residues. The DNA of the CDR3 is TGCGCCAGCAGCTCCAACCTTAGCCCCGAGCAGTACTTC. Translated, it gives CASSSNLSPEQYF.

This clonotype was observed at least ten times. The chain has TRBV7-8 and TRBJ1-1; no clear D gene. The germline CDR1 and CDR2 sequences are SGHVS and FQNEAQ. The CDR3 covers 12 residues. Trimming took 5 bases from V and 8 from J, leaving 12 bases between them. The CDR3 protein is CASSPRGIEAFF. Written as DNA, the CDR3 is TGTGCCAGCAGCCCTCGAGGGATAGAAGCTTTCTTT.

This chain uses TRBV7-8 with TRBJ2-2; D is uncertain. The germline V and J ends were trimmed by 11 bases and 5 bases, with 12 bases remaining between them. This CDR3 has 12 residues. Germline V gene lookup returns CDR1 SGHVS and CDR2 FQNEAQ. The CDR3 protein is CAETQMTGELFF. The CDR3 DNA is TGTGCCGAGACTCAAATGACCGGGGAGCTGTTTTTT.

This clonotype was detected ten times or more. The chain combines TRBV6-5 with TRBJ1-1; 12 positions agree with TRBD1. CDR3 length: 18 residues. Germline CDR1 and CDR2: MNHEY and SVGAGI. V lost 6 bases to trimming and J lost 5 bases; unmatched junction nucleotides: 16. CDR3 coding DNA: TGTGCCAGCAGAGTTACACTCCGGGACAGGGGGCTTCAAACTGAAGCTTTCTTT. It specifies CASRVTLRDRGLQTEAFF.

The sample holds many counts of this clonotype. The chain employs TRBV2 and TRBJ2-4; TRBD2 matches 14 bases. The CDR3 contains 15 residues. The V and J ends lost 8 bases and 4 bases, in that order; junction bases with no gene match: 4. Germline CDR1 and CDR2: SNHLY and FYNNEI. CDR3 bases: TGTGCCAGCGGGACTAGCGGGGGAGTTAAAAACATTCAGTACTTC. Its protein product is CASGTSGGVKNIQYF.

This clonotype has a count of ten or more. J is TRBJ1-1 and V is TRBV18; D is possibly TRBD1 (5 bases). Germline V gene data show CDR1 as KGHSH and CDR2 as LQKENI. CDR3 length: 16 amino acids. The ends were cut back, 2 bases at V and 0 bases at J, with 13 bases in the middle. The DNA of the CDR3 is TGTGCCAGCTCACCAACCGGGACGGCCATGAACACTGAAGCTTTCTTT. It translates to CASSPTGTAMNTEAFF. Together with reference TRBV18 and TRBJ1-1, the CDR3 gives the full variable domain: NAGVMQNPRHLVRRRGQEARLRCSPMKGHSHVYWYRQLPEEGLKFMVYLQKENIIDESGMPKERFSAEFPKEGPSILRIQQVVRGDSAAYFCASSPTGTAMNTEAFFGQGTRLTVV.

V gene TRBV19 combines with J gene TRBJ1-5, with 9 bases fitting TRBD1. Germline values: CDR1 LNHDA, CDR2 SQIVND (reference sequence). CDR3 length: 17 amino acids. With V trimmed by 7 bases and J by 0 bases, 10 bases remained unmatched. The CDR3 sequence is CASKTRDRDHSNQPQHF. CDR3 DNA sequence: TGTGCCAGTAAGACCCGGGACAGGGACCATAGCAATCAGCCCCAGCATTTT.

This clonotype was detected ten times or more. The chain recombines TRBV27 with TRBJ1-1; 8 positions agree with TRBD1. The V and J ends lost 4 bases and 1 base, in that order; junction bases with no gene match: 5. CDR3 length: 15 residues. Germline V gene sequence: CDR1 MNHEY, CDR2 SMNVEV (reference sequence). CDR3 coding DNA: TGTGCCAGCAGTTCCTCGGACAGGGCGAACACTGAAGCTTTCTTT. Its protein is CASSSSDRANTEAFF.

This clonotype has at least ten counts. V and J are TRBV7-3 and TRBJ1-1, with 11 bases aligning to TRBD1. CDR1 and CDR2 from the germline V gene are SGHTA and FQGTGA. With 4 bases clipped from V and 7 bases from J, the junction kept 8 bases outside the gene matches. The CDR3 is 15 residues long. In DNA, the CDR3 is TGTGCCAGCAGCTCAACAGGACAGGGGGCGCGTGAAGCTTTCTTT. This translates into CASSSTGQGAREAFF.

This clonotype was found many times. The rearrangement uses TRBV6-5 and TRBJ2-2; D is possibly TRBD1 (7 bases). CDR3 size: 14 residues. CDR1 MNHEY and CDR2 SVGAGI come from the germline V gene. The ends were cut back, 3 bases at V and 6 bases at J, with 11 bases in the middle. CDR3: CASSYSGGPGELFF. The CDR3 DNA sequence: TGTGCCAGCAGTTATTCAGGGGGGCCCGGGGAGCTGTTTTTT.

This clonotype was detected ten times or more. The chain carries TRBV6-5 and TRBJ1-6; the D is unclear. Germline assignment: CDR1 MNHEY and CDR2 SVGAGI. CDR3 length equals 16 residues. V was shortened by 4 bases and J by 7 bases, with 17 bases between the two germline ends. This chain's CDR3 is CASSSTGVGLNSPLHF. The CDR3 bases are TGTGCCAGCAGTTCCACCGGCGTTGGGCTCAATTCACCCCTCCACTTT.

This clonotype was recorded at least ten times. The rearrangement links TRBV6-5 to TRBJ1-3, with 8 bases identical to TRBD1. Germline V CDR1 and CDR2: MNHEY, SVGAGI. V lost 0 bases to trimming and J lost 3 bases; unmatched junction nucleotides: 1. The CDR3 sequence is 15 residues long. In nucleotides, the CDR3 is TGTGCCAGCAGTTACTCGGGGACAGGTGGAAACACCATATATTTT. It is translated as CASSYSGTGGNTIYF.

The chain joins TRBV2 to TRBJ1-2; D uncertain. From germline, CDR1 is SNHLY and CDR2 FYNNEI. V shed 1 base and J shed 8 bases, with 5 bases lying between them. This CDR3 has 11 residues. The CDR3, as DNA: TGTGCCAGCAGTGAAGAAGGGGGCTACACCTTC. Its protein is CASSEEGGYTF.

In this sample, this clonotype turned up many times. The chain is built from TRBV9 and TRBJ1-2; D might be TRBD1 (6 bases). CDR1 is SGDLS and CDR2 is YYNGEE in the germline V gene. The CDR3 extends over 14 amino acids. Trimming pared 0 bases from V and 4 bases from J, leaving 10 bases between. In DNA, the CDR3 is TGTGCCAGCAGCGTAGACGGGGGGGCCTATGGCTACACCTTC. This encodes CASSVDGGAYGYTF.

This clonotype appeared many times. As DNA, the CDR3 is TGTGCCAGCCTCAGCGGGAGTGGGACCGGGGAGCTGTTTTTT. Protein sequence: CASLSGSGTGELFF. The chain couples TRBV2 to TRBJ2-2; the match to TRBD2 covers 8 bases. CDR1 is SNHLY, CDR2 FYNNEI, per germline. The CDR3 runs 14 residues. With 8 bases clipped from V and 5 bases from J, the junction kept 7 bases outside the gene matches.

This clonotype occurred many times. CDR3: CASSLGDRLTGELFF. Written as DNA, the CDR3 is TGTGCCAGCAGTTTGGGCGACAGACTCACCGGGGAGCTGTTTTTT. V gene TRBV27 combines with J gene TRBJ2-2; D perhaps matches TRBD1 (5 bases). The V gene lost 3 bases and the J gene lost 4 bases, with 12 bases spanning the gap. Per germline, CDR1 MNHEY and CDR2 SMNVEV (reference sequence). This CDR3 region has 15 residues.

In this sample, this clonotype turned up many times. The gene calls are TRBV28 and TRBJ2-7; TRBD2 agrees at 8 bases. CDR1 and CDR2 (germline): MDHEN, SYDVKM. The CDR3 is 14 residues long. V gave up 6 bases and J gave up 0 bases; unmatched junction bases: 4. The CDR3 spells CASRPSGSSYEQYF. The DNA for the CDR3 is TGTGCCAGCAGGCCTAGCGGGTCCTCCTACGAGCAGTACTTC. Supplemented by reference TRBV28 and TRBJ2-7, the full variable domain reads DVKVTQSSRYLVKRTGEKVFLECVQDMDHENMFWYRQDPGLGLRLIYFSYDVKMKEKGDIPEGYSVSREKKERFSLILESASTNQTSMYLCASRPSGSSYEQYFGPGTRLTVT.

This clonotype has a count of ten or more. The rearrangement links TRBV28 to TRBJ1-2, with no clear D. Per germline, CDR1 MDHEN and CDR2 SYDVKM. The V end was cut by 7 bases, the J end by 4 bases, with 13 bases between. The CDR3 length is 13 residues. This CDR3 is CASTSTGSYGYTF. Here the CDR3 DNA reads TGTGCCAGCACCTCAACGGGGTCCTATGGCTACACCTTC.

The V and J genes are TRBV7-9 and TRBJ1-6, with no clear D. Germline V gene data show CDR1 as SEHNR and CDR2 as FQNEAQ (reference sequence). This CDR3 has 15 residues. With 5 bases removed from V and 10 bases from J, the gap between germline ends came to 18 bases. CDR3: CASSQFGVFGSPLHF. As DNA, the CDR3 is TGTGCCAGCAGCCAATTCGGGGTCTTCGGCTCACCCCTCCACTTT.